These 9 T cell receptor beta chains originate from one sample sequenced in a study of blood T cell repertoires in COVID-19. Profiled with immunoSEQ multiplex PCR; TCRdb holds only in-frame clones, not every one. The sample holds approximately 260,000 clones; 89% are singletons and the top ten take less than 5%. Source material: peripheral blood. The origin of the receptors is a woman aged 40 to 50 who had recovered from COVID-19.

The chain uses TRBV6-2 or TRBV6-3 and TRBJ2-7; TRBD2 might be the D (6 bases). The CDR3 has 14 residues. Trimming took off 2 bases at V and 4 bases at J, with 12 bases between the two ends. Germline CDR1 is MNHEY and CDR2 is SVGEGT. The CDR3 sequence is CASSYGDSLYEQYV. The DNA of the CDR3 is TGTGCCAGCAGTTACGGGGACTCCCTATACGAGCAGTACGTC.

This sequence joins TRBV7-3 and TRBJ2-1; 11 nucleotides line up with TRBD2. V was clipped by 5 bases and J by 3 bases; unmatched bases: 3. The CDR3 runs 15 residues. Germline CDR1 SGHTA, CDR2 FQGTGA. CDR3 nucleotides: TGTGCCAGCAGCAAAACTAGCGGGGGCTACAATGAGCAGTTCTTC. Amino acid sequence: CASSKTSGGYNEQFF.

This sequence joins TRBV5-1 and TRBJ1-1; D is possibly TRBD1 (5 bases). Germline-derived CDR1 and CDR2 are SGHRS and YFSETQ. This CDR3 comprises 14 residues. V was shortened by 0 bases and J by 3 bases, with 9 bases between the two germline ends. The CDR3 loop is CASSLVGQDTEAFF. CDR3 nucleotide sequence: TGCGCCAGCAGCTTGGTGGGGCAAGACACTGAAGCTTTCTTT.

The V call is TRBV28, the J call TRBJ1-6, with D perhaps matching TRBD1 (5 bases). Per germline, CDR1 MDHEN and CDR2 SYDVKM. V was trimmed by 11 bases and J by 2 bases, leaving 10 bases between them. CDR3 size: 13 residues. The DNA of the CDR3 is TGTGCCGGGGCAGGCGCCTATAATTCACCCCTCCACTTT. Translating it yields CAGAGAYNSPLHF.

This clone is a singleton in its sample. The V gene is TRBV6-5, the J gene TRBJ2-5; possibly TRBD2 for D (6 bases). This CDR3 comprises 10 residues. CDR1 MNHEY and CDR2 SVGAGI come from the germline V gene. Trimming removed 6 bases from V and 7 bases from J, with 6 bases in between. The CDR3 reads CASSGGTQYF. The CDR3 coding sequence is TGTGCCAGCAGCGGGGGGACCCAGTACTTC.

This clone was found once. The chain employs TRBV3-1 (or the pseudogene TRBV3-2) and TRBJ1-6, with D possibly TRBD1 on 6 matching bases. The CDR3 contains 17 residues. Germline CDR1 is LGHDT and CDR2 is YNNKEL (reference sequence). The V end was cut by 10 bases, the J end by 6 bases, with 25 bases between. CDR3 residues: CATLQYPGEQGNSPLHF. The CDR3 bases are TGTGCCACCTTACAATATCCAGGGGAGCAGGGTAATTCACCCCTCCACTTT.

The gene calls are TRBV28 and TRBJ1-1; D remains unclear. The CDR3 has 14 residues. CDR1 MDHEN and CDR2 SYDVKM come from the germline V gene. The germline V and J ends were trimmed by 4 bases and 1 base, with 10 bases remaining between them. In DNA form, the CDR3 reads TGTGCCAGCAGTTCTCTCCCGGGGAACACTGAAGCTTTCTTT. Its translation: CASSSLPGNTEAFF.

The chain carries TRBV2 and TRBJ1-5; D gene ambiguous. The V gene lost 0 bases and the J gene lost 4 bases, with 16 bases spanning the gap. Germline values: CDR1 SNHLY, CDR2 FYNNEI. This CDR3 spans 17 amino acids. CDR3 DNA: TGTGCCAGCAGTGAAGCGCAGACGACATCGGATAATCAGCCCCAGCATTTT. Translating it yields CASSEAQTTSDNQPQHF.

The chain carries TRBV27 and TRBJ2-2, with 9 nucleotides matching TRBD2. Germline-derived CDR1 and CDR2 are MNHEY and SMNVEV (reference sequence). Trimming took 6 bases from V and 5 from J; bases not matched to a gene: 10. This CDR3 has 16 residues. CDR3 protein: CASRKDSGGITGELFF. In DNA form, the CDR3 reads TGTGCCAGCAGAAAAGATAGCGGGGGCATAACCGGGGAGCTGTTTTTT.